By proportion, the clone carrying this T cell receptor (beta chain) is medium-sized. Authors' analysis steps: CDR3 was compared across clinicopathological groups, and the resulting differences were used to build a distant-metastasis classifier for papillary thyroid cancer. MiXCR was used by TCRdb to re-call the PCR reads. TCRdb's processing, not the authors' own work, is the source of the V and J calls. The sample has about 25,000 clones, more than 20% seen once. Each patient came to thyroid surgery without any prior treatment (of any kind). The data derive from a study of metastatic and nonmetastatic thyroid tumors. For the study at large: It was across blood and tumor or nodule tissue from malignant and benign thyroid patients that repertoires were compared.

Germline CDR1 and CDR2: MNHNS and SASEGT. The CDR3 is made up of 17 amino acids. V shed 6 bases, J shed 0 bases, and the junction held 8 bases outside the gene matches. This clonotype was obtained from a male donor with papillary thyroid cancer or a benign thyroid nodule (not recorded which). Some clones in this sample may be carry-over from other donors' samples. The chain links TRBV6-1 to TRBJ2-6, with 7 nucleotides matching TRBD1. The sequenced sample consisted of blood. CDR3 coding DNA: TGTGCCAGCAGCTCGGGACAGTTTTACTCTGGGGCCAACGTCCTGACTTTC. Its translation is CASSSGQFYSGANVLTF.